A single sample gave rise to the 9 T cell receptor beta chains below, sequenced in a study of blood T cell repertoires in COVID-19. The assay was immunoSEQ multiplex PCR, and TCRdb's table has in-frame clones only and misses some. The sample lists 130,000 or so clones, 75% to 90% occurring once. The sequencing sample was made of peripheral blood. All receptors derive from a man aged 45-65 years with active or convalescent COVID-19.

In nucleotides, the CDR3 is TGCGCCAGCAGCCCCTCGGGATCTTCGCCTCAAGAGACCCAGTACTTC. It translates to CASSPSGSSPQETQYF. The chain links TRBV5-1 to TRBJ2-5; D is perhaps TRBD2 (5 bases). The ends were cut back, 4 bases at V and 2 bases at J, with 18 bases in the middle. The germline V gene has CDR1 SGHRS and CDR2 YFSETQ. CDR3 length: 16 residues.

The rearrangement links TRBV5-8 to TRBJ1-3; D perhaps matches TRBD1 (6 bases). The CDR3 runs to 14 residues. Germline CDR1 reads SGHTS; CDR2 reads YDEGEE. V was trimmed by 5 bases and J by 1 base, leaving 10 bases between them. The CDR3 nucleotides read TGTGCCAGCAGGCTACAGGGTTCTGGAAACACCATATATTTT. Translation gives CASRLQGSGNTIYF.

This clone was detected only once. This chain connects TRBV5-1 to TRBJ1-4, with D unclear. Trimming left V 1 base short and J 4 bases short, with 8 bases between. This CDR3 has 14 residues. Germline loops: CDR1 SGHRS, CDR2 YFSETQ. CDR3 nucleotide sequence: TGCGCCAGCAGCTTGTCGGCGGTTAATGAAAAACTGTTTTTT. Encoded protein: CASSLSAVNEKLFF. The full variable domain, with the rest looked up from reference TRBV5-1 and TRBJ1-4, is KAGVTQTPRYLIKTRGQQVTLSCSPISGHRSVSWYQQTPGQGLQFLFEYFSETQRNKGNFPGRFSGRQFSNSRSEMNVSTLELGDSALYLCASSLSAVNEKLFFGSGTQLSVL.

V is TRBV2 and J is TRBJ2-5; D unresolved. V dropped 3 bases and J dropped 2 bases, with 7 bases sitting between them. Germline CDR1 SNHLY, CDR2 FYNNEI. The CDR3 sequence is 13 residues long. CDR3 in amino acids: CASSDELQETQYF. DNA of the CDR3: TGTGCCAGCAGTGATGAGTTGCAAGAGACCCAGTACTTC.

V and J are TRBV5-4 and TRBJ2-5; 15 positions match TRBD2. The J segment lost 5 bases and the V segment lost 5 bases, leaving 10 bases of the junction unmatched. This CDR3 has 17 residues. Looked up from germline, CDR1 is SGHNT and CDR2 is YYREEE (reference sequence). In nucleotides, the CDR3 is TGTGCCAGCAGACCCGGACTAGCGGGGGGGCCGGGGGAGACCCAGTACTTC. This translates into CASRPGLAGGPGETQYF.

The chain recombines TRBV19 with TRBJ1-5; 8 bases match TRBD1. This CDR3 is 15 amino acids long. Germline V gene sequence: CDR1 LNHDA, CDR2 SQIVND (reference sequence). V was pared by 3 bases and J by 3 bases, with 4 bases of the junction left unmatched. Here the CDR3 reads CASSIGQGANQPQHF. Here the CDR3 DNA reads TGTGCCAGTAGTATTGGACAGGGAGCCAATCAGCCCCAGCATTTT.

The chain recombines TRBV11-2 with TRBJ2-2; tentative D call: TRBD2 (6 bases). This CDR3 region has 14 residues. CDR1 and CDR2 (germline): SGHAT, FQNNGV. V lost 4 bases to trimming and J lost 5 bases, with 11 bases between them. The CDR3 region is CASSSEGWTGELFF. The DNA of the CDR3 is TGTGCCAGCAGCTCGGAGGGTTGGACCGGGGAGCTGTTTTTT. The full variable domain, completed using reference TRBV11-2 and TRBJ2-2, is EAGVAQSPRYKIIEKRQSVAFWCNPISGHATLYWYQQILGQGPKLLIQFQNNGVVDDSQLPKDRFSAERLKGVDSTLKIQPAKLEDSAVYLCASSSEGWTGELFFGEGSRLTVL.

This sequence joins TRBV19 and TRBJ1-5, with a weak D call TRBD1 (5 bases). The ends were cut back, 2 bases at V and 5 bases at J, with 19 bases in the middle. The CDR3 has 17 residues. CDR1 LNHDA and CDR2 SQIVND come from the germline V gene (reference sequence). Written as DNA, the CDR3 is TGTGCCAGTAGTATACGGGGGAGTACCTTGGTCGATCAGCCCCAGCATTTT. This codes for CASSIRGSTLVDQPQHF.

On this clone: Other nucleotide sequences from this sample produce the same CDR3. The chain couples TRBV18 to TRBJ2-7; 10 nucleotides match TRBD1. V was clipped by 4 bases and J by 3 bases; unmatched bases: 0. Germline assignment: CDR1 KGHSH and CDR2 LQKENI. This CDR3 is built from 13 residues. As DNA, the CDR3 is TGTGCCAGCTCACGGGACAGGGGCTACGAGCAGTACTTC. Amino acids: CASSRDRGYEQYF.